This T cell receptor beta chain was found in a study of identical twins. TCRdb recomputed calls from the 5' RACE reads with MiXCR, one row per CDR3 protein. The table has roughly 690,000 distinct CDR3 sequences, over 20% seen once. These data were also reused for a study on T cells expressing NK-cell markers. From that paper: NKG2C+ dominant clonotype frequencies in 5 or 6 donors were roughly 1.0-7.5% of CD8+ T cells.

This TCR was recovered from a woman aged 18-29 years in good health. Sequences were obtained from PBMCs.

The CDR3 DNA reads TGTGCCAGCAGCTTGAAACTGAACTCCTACGAGCAGTACTTC. Residues: CASSLKLNSYEQYF. This chain uses TRBV5-6 with TRBJ2-7; D ambiguous. The CDR3 extends over 14 amino acids. Trimming removed 1 base from V and 0 bases from J, with 8 bases in between. Germline CDR1 and CDR2: SGHDT and YYEEEE.